These 20 T cell receptor beta chains were all obtained from the same sample, sequenced in a study of shared clonotypes between healthy human individuals. The method was immunoSEQ multiplex PCR; TCRdb's version includes in-frame clones alone and lacks a portion of them. The sample contains roughly 400,000 clones, about 96% of which appear only once. The sample consisted of memory CD8+ T cells sorted from blood. Subset: CD45RO+ cells pooled with CCR7-negative TemRA cells. These TCRs come from a man between 25 and 39 years old in good health.

This chain uses TRBV28 with TRBJ2-7; 8 nucleotides match TRBD2. Germline CDR1 MDHEN, CDR2 SYDVKM. The CDR3 is 16 residues long. V lost 0 bases and J lost 1; bases outside the gene matches: 5. CDR3 sequence (DNA): TGTGCCAGCAGTTTATGGCCGACTAGCGCATCCTACGAGCAGTACTTC. Its translation is CASSLWPTSASYEQYF.

The gene calls are TRBV29-1 and TRBJ2-7; 9 nucleotides align to TRBD1. Germline assignment: CDR1 SQVTM and CDR2 ANQGSEA. The CDR3 totals 12 residues. The trim removed 6 bases at V and 3 bases at J, leaving 3 bases unmatched. The CDR3 loop reads CSVTGQGYEQYF. CDR3 nucleotide sequence: TGCAGCGTAACGGGACAGGGCTACGAGCAGTACTTC.

The chain couples TRBV19 to TRBJ2-5; no definite D call. The CDR3 extends over 14 amino acids. The germline V gene has CDR1 LNHDA and CDR2 SQIVND (reference sequence). V dropped 6 bases and J dropped 5 bases, with 16 bases sitting between them. The CDR3 protein is CASRRGRTSETQYF. The CDR3 nucleotides are TGTGCCAGTAGACGAGGACGGACCTCGGAGACCCAGTACTTC.

The rearrangement links TRBV6-5 to TRBJ2-2; a possible D gene is TRBD1 (6 bases). Germline CDR1 MNHEY, CDR2 SVGAGI. The CDR3 consists of 15 residues. Trimming took off 4 bases at V and 4 bases at J, with 13 bases between the two ends. The CDR3 sequence: CASSFRTDTTGELFF. The DNA for the CDR3 is TGTGCCAGCAGTTTTAGGACAGACACCACCGGGGAGCTGTTTTTT.

The chain has TRBV5-1 and TRBJ2-6; no reliable D call. From germline, CDR1 is SGHRS and CDR2 YFSETQ. V was trimmed by 0 bases and J by 2 bases, leaving 6 bases between them. The CDR3 loop spans 15 amino acids. CDR3 sequence reads: CASSLAVPGANVLTF. CDR3 coding DNA: TGCGCCAGCAGCTTGGCAGTGCCTGGGGCCAACGTCCTGACTTTC.

The V call is TRBV28, the J call TRBJ1-5, with D possibly TRBD1 on 6 matching bases. V shed 1 base and J shed 2 bases, with 15 bases lying between them. CDR3 length: 17 residues. The germline V gene encodes CDR1 MDHEN and CDR2 SYDVKM. CDR3 sequence (DNA): TGTGCCAGCAGTTTATTTTCACAGGGTAGTCGCAATCAGCCCCAGCATTTT. Its protein product is CASSLFSQGSRNQPQHF. The full variable domain, rest sourced from reference TRBV28 and TRBJ1-5, is DVKVTQSSRYLVKRTGEKVFLECVQDMDHENMFWYRQDPGLGLRLIYFSYDVKMKEKGDIPEGYSVSREKKERFSLILESASTNQTSMYLCASSLFSQGSRNQPQHFGDGTRLSIL.

CDR3 sequence reads: CASGYKVLAGEGDTQYF. CDR3 in DNA: TGTGCCAGCGGTTACAAGGTTCTAGCGGGGGAAGGAGATACGCAGTATTTT. The rearrangement uses TRBV5-4 and TRBJ2-3, with TRBD2 matching over 10 bases. The CDR3 has 17 amino acids. Germline V gives CDR1 SGHNT, CDR2 YYREEE (reference sequence). V dropped 7 bases and J dropped 5; count of bases not matched to a gene: 16.

This chain uses TRBV6-5 with TRBJ2-7; 15 bases are shared with TRBD2. Germline CDR1 MNHEY, CDR2 SVGAGI. V lost 7 bases and J lost 7; bases outside the gene matches: 5. CDR3 length: 14 amino acids. The CDR3, as DNA: TGTGCCAGCAAAGGACTAGCGGGAGGGCGAGAGCAGTACTTC. Its translation: CASKGLAGGREQYF.

This chain uses TRBV25-1 with TRBJ2-5, with D tentatively TRBD1 or TRBD2 (7 bases each). Per the germline V gene, CDR1 is MGHDK and CDR2 is SYGVNS. The length of the CDR3 is 14 residues. Trimming removed 7 bases at V and 1 base at J, with 13 bases between. As DNA, the CDR3 is TGTGCCAGCATAGGCAGGGGGGGCCAAGAGACCCAGTACTTC. It codes for CASIGRGGQETQYF.

The chain employs TRBV28 and TRBJ2-3; TRBD2 matches 8 bases. V was pared by 9 bases and J by 0 bases, with 5 bases of the junction left unmatched. The germline V gene encodes CDR1 MDHEN and CDR2 SYDVKM. CDR3 length equals 14 residues. The CDR3 region is CASTTSVSTDTQYF. The CDR3 region has the DNA TGTGCCAGTACGACTAGCGTAAGCACAGATACGCAGTATTTT.

This chain links TRBV6-5 with TRBJ2-3; no firm D call. This CDR3 has 15 amino acids. The germline CDR1 and CDR2 sequences are MNHEY and SVGAGI. V was shortened by 7 bases and J by 0 bases, with 14 bases between the two germline ends. As DNA, the CDR3 is TGTGCCAGCACGGCACGGGCGGCTAGCACAGATACGCAGTATTTT. Translating gives CASTARAASTDTQYF.

J is TRBJ1-4 and V is TRBV28, with 8 bases that match TRBD1. With V trimmed by 4 bases and J by 5 bases, 3 bases remained unmatched. The CDR3 is 14 residues long. Germline V gene data show CDR1 as MDHEN and CDR2 as SYDVKM. The CDR3 loop is CASSSGQVNEKLFF. In DNA, the CDR3 is TGTGCCAGCAGTTCGGGACAGGTGAATGAAAAACTGTTTTTT.

The V call is TRBV19, the J call TRBJ2-1; no clear D. V was pared by 5 bases and J by 0 bases, with 14 bases between. The V gene's germline CDR1 is LNHDA and CDR2 SQIVND (reference sequence). This CDR3 spans 16 amino acids. CDR3 nucleotides: TGTGCCAGTAGTTTCCGGACGGGTAGCTCCTACAATGAGCAGTTCTTC. It yields the protein CASSFRTGSSYNEQFF.

The V call is TRBV20-1, the J call TRBJ2-1; D not certain. Per the germline V gene, CDR1 is DFQATT and CDR2 is SNEGSKA (reference sequence). The CDR3 is 11 residues long. CDR3 in amino acids: CSPLAFDEQFF. CDR3 DNA sequence: TGCAGCCCTCTCGCGTTTGATGAGCAGTTCTTC.

This chain connects TRBV19 to TRBJ1-1; perhaps TRBD1 as D (6 bases). The CDR3 extends over 14 amino acids. The germline V gene has CDR1 LNHDA and CDR2 SQIVND (reference sequence). The V end was cut by 3 bases, the J end by 1 base, with 9 bases between. CDR3 residues: CASSILDRNTEAFF. The CDR3 DNA reads as TGTGCCAGTAGTATCCTGGACAGGAACACTGAAGCTTTCTTT.

This chain joins TRBV5-8 and TRBJ1-2; possible D gene TRBD1, 6 bases. The CDR3 has 14 residues. The V gene's germline CDR1 is SGHTS and CDR2 YDEGEE. Trimming took 0 bases from V and 9 from J, leaving 15 bases between them. The DNA for the CDR3 is TGTGCCAGCAGCTTGGCCGGGACACAGAATCGCTACACCTTC. This gives the protein CASSLAGTQNRYTF. Looking up the rest from reference TRBV5-8 and TRBJ1-2 gives the full variable domain: EAGVTQSPTHLIKTRGQQATLRCSPISGHTSVYWYQQALGLGLQFLLWYDEGEERNRGNFPPRFSGRQFPNYSSELNVNALELEDSALYLCASSLAGTQNRYTFGSGTRLTVV.

Here the CDR3 reads CASSPRTSGRDTQYF. CDR3 sequence (DNA): TGTGCCAGCAGCCCCCGGACTAGCGGGAGAGATACGCAGTATTTT. This rearrangement joins TRBV27 to TRBJ2-3; 13 bases fit TRBD2. Per the germline V gene, CDR1 is MNHEY and CDR2 is SMNVEV (reference sequence). V was pared by 6 bases and J by 5 bases, with 5 bases of the junction left unmatched. CDR3 length: 15 amino acids.

This chain connects TRBV25-1 to TRBJ2-7; 7 bases fit TRBD2. The germline V gene encodes CDR1 MGHDK and CDR2 SYGVNS. Unmatched junction bases numbered 6, after V lost 5 bases and J lost 2 bases. The CDR3 is 14 amino acids. This chain's CDR3 is CASSSASGTYEQYF. Here the CDR3 DNA reads TGTGCCAGCAGTTCGGCTAGCGGTACCTACGAGCAGTACTTC.

To note about this clone: Other DNA variants within this sample encode the same CDR3. CDR3 residues: CASSVGNTGELFF. DNA for the CDR3: TGTGCCAGCAGCGTCGGGAACACCGGGGAGCTGTTTTTT. The chain combines TRBV9 with TRBJ2-2; no clear D. Germline assignment: CDR1 SGDLS and CDR2 YYNGEE. The CDR3 runs 13 residues. The V gene lost 2 bases and the J gene lost 1 base, with 3 bases spanning the gap.

The rearrangement joins TRBV10-2 to TRBJ2-1, with TRBD2 matching over 9 bases. With 0 bases clipped from V and 5 bases from J, the junction kept 5 bases outside the gene matches. The germline V gene has CDR1 WSHSY and CDR2 SAAADI. The CDR3 spans 16 residues. The CDR3 region has the DNA TGCGCCAGCAGTGAGTCCGGGACTAGCAGGCACAATGAGCAGTTCTTC. It codes for CASSESGTSRHNEQFF.